This T cell receptor beta chain was sequenced for a study of cytomegalovirus exposure and HLA in healthy donors. Study background: An analysis done earlier identified 100 million to 140 million unique TCR beta sequences from 200 million or so T cells. Notes on the study in general: Indistinguishable V segments such as TRBV6-2 and TRBV6-3 were excluded. The study designated some 180 TCR beta chains cytomegalovirus-associated.

Points on this clone: Its antigen is not identified.

V was cut by 5 bases and J by 2 bases, with 20 bases left in between. This CDR3 contains 17 residues. CDR1 is MNHEY and CDR2 is SMNVEV in the germline V gene (reference sequence). The study ran its PCR with 60 Vbeta and 13 Jbeta primers. Some clones are missing from TCRdb's copy, which holds only in-frame ones; the method was immunoSEQ multiplex PCR. This table has some 130,000 clones, roughly three quarters appearing once. J is TRBJ2-3 and V is TRBV27, with D possibly matching TRBD2 (7 bases). This receptor was obtained from a man aged 30-40 years in good health and CMV-seronegative. The sample was PBMCs. DNA of the CDR3: TGTGCCAGCAGTCCCCCCCCAGCGGGGACACACACAGATACGCAGTATTTT. It yields the protein CASSPPPAGTHTDTQYF.